One sample yielded the 17 T cell receptor beta chains listed below, sequenced in a study of blood T cell repertoires in COVID-19. Assay used: immunoSEQ multiplex PCR; TCRdb lists only in-frame clones, some missing. The sample lists under 55,000 clones; approximately 82% were seen once. Material: PBMCs or T cells enriched from blood (not recorded which). The origin of the receptors is a woman in her forties or fifties with acute COVID-19.

This chain links TRBV5-8 with TRBJ2-7; a possible D gene is TRBD2 (6 bases). Germline V gene lookup returns CDR1 SGHTS and CDR2 YDEGEE. Trimming removed 2 bases from V and 0 bases from J, with 15 bases in between. The CDR3 has 16 residues. The CDR3: CASSFIMGGSSYEQYF. The CDR3 DNA reads TGTGCCAGCAGCTTCATAATGGGGGGAAGCTCCTACGAGCAGTACTTC.

The chain has TRBV4-1 and TRBJ2-5, with D possibly matching TRBD1 (5 bases). The CDR3 totals 14 residues. The germline V gene has CDR1 MGHRA and CDR2 YSYEKL. Trimming took 0 bases from V and 5 from J, leaving 10 bases between them. As DNA, the CDR3 is TGCGCCAGCAGCCAAGATCCGACAGAGGAGACCCAGTACTTC. Translating it yields CASSQDPTEETQYF.

V and J are TRBV19 and TRBJ2-7, with D maybe TRBD2 (6 bases). This CDR3 comprises 14 residues. Looked up from germline, CDR1 is LNHDA and CDR2 is SQIVND (reference sequence). The V gene lost 1 base and the J gene lost 5 bases, with 12 bases spanning the gap. CDR3 bases: TGTGCCAGTAGTATAGGCGGGACGGTAAACGAGCAGTACTTC. As protein: CASSIGGTVNEQYF.

The J gene is TRBJ1-3, the V gene TRBV5-1; 7 nucleotides match TRBD1. The CDR3 runs to 19 residues. Germline V gives CDR1 SGHRS, CDR2 YFSETQ. The trim removed 0 bases at V and 0 bases at J, leaving 12 bases unmatched. CDR3 in amino acids: CASSLGYWRGQDSGNTIYF. The CDR3 DNA follows: TGCGCCAGCAGCTTGGGGTACTGGCGTGGACAGGACTCTGGAAACACCATATATTTT.

J is TRBJ2-3 and V is TRBV7-9; 9 nucleotides line up with TRBD1. The CDR3 sequence is 18 residues long. The germline CDR1 and CDR2 sequences are SEHNR and FQNEAQ (reference sequence). V was pared by 6 bases and J by 0 bases, with 13 bases of the junction left unmatched. CDR3 coding DNA: TGTGCCAGCAGAGCCGGGACAGGGTCAATCACGAGCACAGATACGCAGTATTTT. Protein product: CASRAGTGSITSTDTQYF. Full variable domain (remainder filled in from reference TRBV7-9 and TRBJ2-3): DTGVSQNPRHKITKRGQNVTFRCDPISEHNRLYWYRQTLGQGPEFLTYFQNEAQLEKSRLLSDRFSAERPKGSFSTLEIQRTEQGDSAMYLCASRAGTGSITSTDTQYFGPGTRLTVL.

This chain links TRBV6-1 with TRBJ2-5; 12 bases match TRBD2. CDR3 length: 15 residues. Germline loops: CDR1 MNHNS, CDR2 SASEGT. With V trimmed by 6 bases and J by 5 bases, 7 bases remained unmatched. CDR3 nucleotides: TGTGCCAGCAGACCGCTAGCGGGGGGGCGGGAGACCCAGTACTTC. This gives the protein CASRPLAGGRETQYF.

The chain joins TRBV20-1 to TRBJ2-7; D remains ambiguous. This CDR3 spans 11 amino acids. From germline, CDR1 is DFQATT and CDR2 SNEGSKA (reference sequence). Trimming removed 6 bases from V and 4 bases from J, with 10 bases in between. The DNA for the CDR3 is TGCAGTGCAAGCCCGTCTTACGAGCAGTACTTC. It specifies CSASPSYEQYF.

The chain combines TRBV9 with TRBJ1-2; unclear D gene. The CDR3 has 13 residues. V lost 3 bases and J 3 bases, leaving 9 bases between the germline ends. Germline values: CDR1 SGDLS, CDR2 YYNGEE. CDR3: CASSGGLYYGYTF. CDR3 coding DNA: TGTGCCAGCAGCGGCGGGCTTTACTATGGCTACACCTTC. The complete variable domain, with remaining parts taken from reference TRBV9 and TRBJ1-2, reads DSGVTQTPKHLITATGQRVTLRCSPRSGDLSVYWYQQSLDQGLQFLIQYYNGEERAKGNILERFSAQQFPDLHSELNLSSLELGDSALYFCASSGGLYYGYTFGSGTRLTVV.

This clone was picked up a small number of times. Distinct nucleotide sequences in the sample also encode this CDR3. This chain links TRBV11-3 with TRBJ1-2; D remains unclear. Per germline, CDR1 SGHNT and CDR2 YENEEA. V was clipped by 1 base and J by 0 bases, with 9 bases between them. This CDR3 is built from 15 residues. The CDR3, as DNA: TGTGCCAGCAGCTTAGGTCGTTTAGCTAACTATGGCTACACCTTC. Translated, it gives CASSLGRLANYGYTF. The whole variable domain, filled in from reference TRBV11-3 and TRBJ1-2, reads EAGVVQSPRYKIIEKKQPVAFWCNPISGHNTLYWYLQNLGQGPELLIRYENEEAVDDSQLPKDRFSAERLKGVDSTLKIQPAELGDSAVYLCASSLGRLANYGYTFGSGTRLTVV.

V and J are TRBV29-1 and TRBJ2-1, with D unresolved. V was pared by 6 bases and J by 4 bases, with 10 bases between. This CDR3 spans 12 amino acids. CDR1 and CDR2 (germline): SQVTM, ANQGSEA. The CDR3 DNA sequence: TGCAGCGTCGTCCTAATATACAATGAGCAGTTCTTC. This encodes CSVVLIYNEQFF.

The chain has TRBV11-2 and TRBJ2-7, with 7 bases aligning to TRBD1. Germline CDR1 SGHAT, CDR2 FQNNGV. CDR3 length: 14 amino acids. J gave up 5 bases and V 7 bases, and 11 bases lay outside the gene matches. The CDR3 DNA follows: TGTGCCAGCACCACGAACAGGGGCCACCACGAGCAGTACTTC. Its protein is CASTTNRGHHEQYF.

The V gene is TRBV5-6, the J gene TRBJ1-1; D gene ambiguous. CDR1 and CDR2 (germline): SGHDT, YYEEEE. The ends were cut back, 4 bases at V and 3 bases at J, with 16 bases in the middle. The CDR3 runs 15 residues. CDR3 in amino acids: CASSRTSRLYTEAFF. The CDR3 DNA is TGTGCCAGCAGCCGCACTTCGCGATTGTACACTGAAGCTTTCTTT.

V is TRBV24-1 and J is TRBJ2-5, with 7 nucleotides matching TRBD1. This CDR3 spans 13 amino acids. Germline V gene sequence: CDR1 KGHDR, CDR2 SFDVKD. The J segment lost 3 bases and the V segment lost 8 bases, leaving 5 bases of the junction unmatched. CDR3 sequence: CATNSGTEETQYF. CDR3 DNA sequence: TGTGCCACCAACTCCGGGACAGAAGAGACCCAGTACTTC.

This chain uses TRBV7-9 with TRBJ1-2; no clear D gene. Germline assignment: CDR1 SEHNR and CDR2 FQNEAQ (reference sequence). V lost 2 bases and J 0 bases, leaving 10 bases between the germline ends. The CDR3 contains 15 residues. CDR3 protein: CASSLIASTNYGYTF. In nucleotides, the CDR3 is TGTGCCAGCAGCTTAATAGCGAGCACTAACTATGGCTACACCTTC. Drawing the rest from reference TRBV7-9 and TRBJ1-2, the complete variable domain is DTGVSQNPRHKITKRGQNVTFRCDPISEHNRLYWYRQTLGQGPEFLTYFQNEAQLEKSRLLSDRFSAERPKGSFSTLEIQRTEQGDSAMYLCASSLIASTNYGYTFGSGTRLTVV.

J is TRBJ2-2 and V is TRBV16; no definite D call. The CDR3 is made up of 12 amino acids. The germline gives CDR1 KGHSY, CDR2 FQNENV. Trimming pared 4 bases from V and 6 bases from J, leaving 6 bases between. CDR3 sequence: CASSPTAGELFF. DNA for the CDR3: TGTGCCAGCAGCCCCACAGCCGGGGAGCTGTTTTTT. The whole variable domain, remainder taken from reference TRBV16 and TRBJ2-2, is GEEVAQTPKHLVRGEGQKAKLYCAPIKGHSYVFWYQQVLKNEFKFLISFQNENVFDETGMPKERFSAKCLPNSPCSLEIQATKLEDSAVYFCASSPTAGELFFGEGSRLTVL.

The V gene is TRBV19, the J gene TRBJ1-5; D call uncertain. The CDR3 runs to 15 residues. V lost 5 bases to trimming and J lost 2 bases, with 13 bases between them. From germline, CDR1 is LNHDA and CDR2 SQIVND (reference sequence). The CDR3: CASSATGYGNQPQHF. The DNA of the CDR3 is TGTGCCAGTAGTGCCACCGGGTATGGCAATCAGCCCCAGCATTTT.

V is TRBV7-9 and J is TRBJ1-5; 7 nucleotides align to TRBD1. V was pared by 5 bases and J by 5 bases, with 6 bases of the junction left unmatched. CDR1 is SEHNR, CDR2 FQNEAQ, per germline (reference sequence). This CDR3 has 14 amino acids. Here the CDR3 DNA reads TGTGCCAGCAGCCGTACAGGGGTTGATCAGCCCCAGCATTTT. Its protein is CASSRTGVDQPQHF.